These 20 T cell receptor beta chains share one sample of origin, sequenced in a study of PD-1 blockade in classical Hodgkin lymphoma. TCRdb's table, derived via immunoSEQ multiplex PCR, lists solely in-frame clones and lacks some. The sample shows 16,000 or so clones, about four fifths of them seen only once. The sample's time point: cycle 4 day 1 (C4D1), after 6 weeks of nivolumab. Every patient experienced relapse after autologous stem cell transplantation, and brentuximab vedotin exposure varied. Source: peripheral blood mononuclear cells (PBMCs), taken before the fourth cycle of nivolumab. The receptors here all came from a human donor with classical Hodgkin lymphoma.

This clone has a single count. The CDR3 DNA sequence: TGCGCCAGCAGCTTGGCCGAGGTACCTGATACGCAGTATTTT. Encoded protein: CASSLAEVPDTQYF. J is TRBJ2-3 and V is TRBV5-1; D remains unclear. The CDR3 consists of 14 residues. CDR1 SGHRS and CDR2 YFSETQ come from the germline V gene. Trimming removed 0 bases at V and 6 bases at J, with 11 bases between.

This clone has a handful of counts. The chain recombines TRBV10-2 with TRBJ2-1; TRBD2 might be the D (6 bases). The CDR3 sequence is 15 residues long. V lost 5 bases, J lost 5 bases, and 16 bases lay in between. CDR1 WSHSY and CDR2 SAAADI come from the germline V gene. The CDR3 loop is CASSPNWDFHNEQFF. CDR3 in DNA: TGCGCCAGCAGTCCAAACTGGGACTTCCACAATGAGCAGTTCTTC.

Concerning this clone itself: In the same sample, other DNA sequences code for this CDR3. This chain links TRBV7-9 with TRBJ2-4, with TRBD1 matching over 7 bases. This CDR3 spans 15 amino acids. CDR1 and CDR2 from the germline V gene are SEHNR and FQNEAQ (reference sequence). The V segment lost 6 bases and the J segment 0 bases; nucleotides outside the gene matches: 5. CDR3 amino acids: CASSPDRLAKNIQYF. CDR3 sequence (DNA): TGTGCCAGCAGTCCGGACAGGCTAGCCAAAAACATTCAGTACTTC.

This clone was counted between two and nine times. The rearrangement joins TRBV9 to TRBJ2-5; possible D gene TRBD2, 6 bases. The CDR3 is made up of 15 amino acids. The V gene lost 1 base and the J gene lost 1 base, with 11 bases spanning the gap. Germline values: CDR1 SGDLS, CDR2 YYNGEE. The CDR3 nucleotides are TGTGCCAGCAGCGTATTTGGGGGGACCCAAGAGACCCAGTACTTC. Translated: CASSVFGGTQETQYF.

The genes are TRBV5-1 and TRBJ2-5, with TRBD2 identical over 7 bases. The CDR3 is 14 amino acids. Germline CDR1 reads SGHRS; CDR2 reads YFSETQ. Trimming removed 0 bases from V and 5 bases from J; junction bases left unmatched: 4. CDR3 DNA: TGCGCCAGCAGCTTGGCGGCGGGGGTGGAGACCCAGTACTTC. Translation gives CASSLAAGVETQYF.

The V gene is TRBV27, the J gene TRBJ2-3; 9 bases line up with TRBD2. V trimming: 4 bases; J trimming: 2 bases; junction bases outside the gene matches: 7. Germline V CDR1 and CDR2: MNHEY, SMNVEV (reference sequence). The CDR3 runs to 16 residues. CDR3 loop: CASSYRSGGYTDTQYF. The DNA of the CDR3 is TGTGCCAGCAGTTATCGTAGCGGGGGTTACACAGATACGCAGTATTTT.

The chain carries TRBV25-1 and TRBJ2-7, with 7 bases that match TRBD1. The CDR3 totals 16 residues. Germline V gene data show CDR1 as MGHDK and CDR2 as SYGVNS. The trim removed 7 bases at V and 8 bases at J, leaving 20 bases unmatched. Written as DNA, the CDR3 is TGTGCCAGCACCCAGACCCGGGCAGGGGGATTTTTAAAGCAGTACTTC. Its translation is CASTQTRAGGFLKQYF.

This chain links TRBV6-6 with TRBJ1-2; unclear D gene. The CDR3 runs to 14 residues. Per the germline V gene, CDR1 is MNHNY and CDR2 is SVGAGI (reference sequence). The V and J ends lost 0 bases and 5 bases respectively, with 10 bases between them. The CDR3 region is CASSYSRADYGYTF. The CDR3 region has the DNA TGTGCCAGCAGTTACTCGAGGGCTGATTATGGCTACACCTTC.

This sequence joins TRBV19 and TRBJ2-2; unclear D gene. This CDR3 has 15 residues. Germline V gives CDR1 LNHDA, CDR2 SQIVND (reference sequence). Trimming pared 4 bases from V and 0 bases from J, leaving 9 bases between. The CDR3 region has the DNA TGTGCCAGTAGTAGAGACTGGGCGAACACCGGGGAGCTGTTTTTT. It is translated as CASSRDWANTGELFF. Supplemented by reference TRBV19 and TRBJ2-2, the full variable domain reads DGGITQSPKYLFRKEGQNVTLSCEQNLNHDAMYWYRQDPGQGLRLIYYSQIVNDFQKGDIAEGYSVSREKKESFPLTVTSAQKNPTAFYLCASSRDWANTGELFFGEGSRLTVL.

This clone was counted a single time. This chain uses TRBV5-1 with TRBJ2-7; D is ambiguous. Germline CDR1 and CDR2: SGHRS and YFSETQ. Trimming took 2 bases from V and 0 from J, leaving 12 bases between them. The CDR3 contains 15 residues. CDR3 in DNA: TGCGCCAGCAGCTTCCCTGGCTCTAGCTCCTACGAGCAGTACTTC. Translating gives CASSFPGSSSYEQYF. Together with reference TRBV5-1 and TRBJ2-7, the CDR3 gives the full variable domain: KAGVTQTPRYLIKTRGQQVTLSCSPISGHRSVSWYQQTPGQGLQFLFEYFSETQRNKGNFPGRFSGRQFSNSRSEMNVSTLELGDSALYLCASSFPGSSSYEQYFGPGTRLTVT.

This rearrangement joins TRBV7-2 to TRBJ1-2, with 9 bases aligning to TRBD1. Germline CDR1 SGHTA, CDR2 FQGNSA. V lost 3 bases, J lost 8 bases, and 10 bases stayed unmatched. CDR3 length: 15 residues. CDR3 bases: TGTGCCAGCAGCTTCGTCGGGACGGGACAGGGAGGCTACACCTTC. This translates into CASSFVGTGQGGYTF.

The V gene is TRBV7-3, the J gene TRBJ1-2; D remains ambiguous. The ends were cut back, 3 bases at V and 0 bases at J, with 2 bases in the middle. The V gene's germline CDR1 is SGHTA and CDR2 FQGTGA. This CDR3 has 12 residues. The CDR3 loop reads CASSFPNYGYTF. CDR3 bases: TGTGCCAGCAGCTTTCCTAACTATGGCTACACCTTC.

The V gene is TRBV9, the J gene TRBJ2-5, with TRBD2 matching 11 bases. This CDR3 region has 16 residues. Germline lookup yields CDR1 SGDLS and CDR2 YYNGEE. With V trimmed by 4 bases and J by 5 bases, 10 bases remained unmatched. DNA for the CDR3: TGTGCCAGCAGCCCGCGACTAGCGGGGCCACCTGAGACCCAGTACTTC. Translation: CASSPRLAGPPETQYF. Using reference TRBV9 and TRBJ2-5 for the parts outside the CDR3, the full variable domain is DSGVTQTPKHLITATGQRVTLRCSPRSGDLSVYWYQQSLDQGLQFLIQYYNGEERAKGNILERFSAQQFPDLHSELNLSSLELGDSALYFCASSPRLAGPPETQYFGPGTRLLVL.

The V gene is TRBV11-2, the J gene TRBJ2-7, with a possible D match to TRBD1 (5 bases). Looked up from germline, CDR1 is SGHAT and CDR2 is FQNNGV. V was shortened by 7 bases and J by 5 bases, with 24 bases between the two germline ends. The CDR3 runs 16 residues. This CDR3 reads CASNFMGWGREHEQYF. DNA of the CDR3: TGTGCCAGCAACTTTATGGGGTGGGGCAGGGAACACGAGCAGTACTTC.

The V and J genes are TRBV19 and TRBJ2-1; TRBD2 matches 7 bases. This CDR3 is 15 amino acids long. CDR1 is LNHDA and CDR2 is SQIVND in the germline V gene (reference sequence). The V gene end was trimmed by 5 bases and the J gene end by 5 bases; junction bases not matched to a gene: 9. CDR3 protein: CASSQQAGTNNEQFF. The CDR3 DNA reads as TGTGCCAGTAGTCAACAAGCGGGGACGAACAATGAGCAGTTCTTC. The whole variable domain, remainder taken from reference TRBV19 and TRBJ2-1, is DGGITQSPKYLFRKEGQNVTLSCEQNLNHDAMYWYRQDPGQGLRLIYYSQIVNDFQKGDIAEGYSVSREKKESFPLTVTSAQKNPTAFYLCASSQQAGTNNEQFFGPGTRLTVL.

The V call is TRBV5-1, the J call TRBJ2-2, with D tentatively TRBD2 (6 bases). Germline CDR1 reads SGHRS; CDR2 reads YFSETQ. The CDR3 loop spans 15 amino acids. V was clipped by 2 bases and J by 6 bases, with 14 bases between them. In DNA form, the CDR3 reads TGCGCCAGCAGCTTACGTAGCGGCGGGCCCGGGGAGCTGTTTTTT. Its protein product is CASSLRSGGPGELFF. The full variable domain, completed using reference TRBV5-1 and TRBJ2-2, is KAGVTQTPRYLIKTRGQQVTLSCSPISGHRSVSWYQQTPGQGLQFLFEYFSETQRNKGNFPGRFSGRQFSNSRSEMNVSTLELGDSALYLCASSLRSGGPGELFFGEGSRLTVL.

This chain joins TRBV29-1 and TRBJ1-4; D may be TRBD1 (5 bases). Trimming took off 6 bases at V and 7 bases at J, with 15 bases between the two ends. The germline gives CDR1 SQVTM, CDR2 ANQGSEA. CDR3 size: 13 residues. The CDR3 spells CSVAGYGAEKLFF. The CDR3 coding sequence is TGCAGCGTGGCTGGGTACGGGGCTGAAAAACTGTTTTTT.

The genes are TRBV13 and TRBJ2-7; 9 positions match TRBD1. Germline CDR1 PRHDT, CDR2 FYEKMQ (reference sequence). The CDR3 sequence is 15 residues long. Germline trimming cut 4 bases from V and 2 bases from J; bases unmatched to any gene: 6. The DNA of the CDR3 is TGTGCCAGCAGCTCGGCCGGGACAGGGACCTACGAGCAGTACTTC. Translated, it gives CASSSAGTGTYEQYF.

The J gene is TRBJ1-4, the V gene TRBV6-1, with D tentatively TRBD1 (6 bases). Germline V gives CDR1 MNHNS, CDR2 SASEGT. The CDR3 covers 14 residues. Trimming pared 10 bases from V and 5 bases from J, leaving 17 bases between. CDR3 region: CATLLGQRNEKLFF. The CDR3 DNA reads TGTGCCACCCTTTTGGGACAACGCAATGAAAAACTGTTTTTT.

This rearrangement joins TRBV7-2 to TRBJ2-2; 7 nucleotides agree with TRBD1. CDR3 length: 15 residues. Per germline, CDR1 SGHTA and CDR2 FQGNSA. V shed 5 bases, J shed 4 bases, and the junction held 7 bases outside the gene matches. The CDR3 region has the DNA TGTGCCAGCAGCGCTAGGCAGGGGGTCACCGGGGAGCTGTTTTTT. This codes for CASSARQGVTGELFF.